This T cell receptor beta chain was captured by sequencing in a study of blood T cell repertoires in COVID-19. Study-level information: The samples span acute and convalescent COVID-19 from the United States, Italy and Spain. T cells, B-cell-depleted T cells, or PBMCs supplied cDNA or gDNA.

TCRdb keeps only in-frame clones here, not all; method: immunoSEQ multiplex PCR. The sample includes some 210,000 clones, around 92% of them seen just once. The V gene's germline CDR1 is MDHEN and CDR2 SYDVKM. The CDR3 loop spans 15 amino acids. V was cut by 4 bases and J by 0 bases, with 13 bases left in between. The sequence was collected from a man under 40 with acute or convalescent COVID-19. Sequences were obtained from peripheral blood. This chain uses TRBV28 with TRBJ2-7; tentative D call: TRBD2 (6 bases). Written as DNA, the CDR3 is TGTGCCAGCAGTTCCCGGGAGTCTGTCTCCTACGAGCAGTACTTC. It codes for CASSSRESVSYEQYF.